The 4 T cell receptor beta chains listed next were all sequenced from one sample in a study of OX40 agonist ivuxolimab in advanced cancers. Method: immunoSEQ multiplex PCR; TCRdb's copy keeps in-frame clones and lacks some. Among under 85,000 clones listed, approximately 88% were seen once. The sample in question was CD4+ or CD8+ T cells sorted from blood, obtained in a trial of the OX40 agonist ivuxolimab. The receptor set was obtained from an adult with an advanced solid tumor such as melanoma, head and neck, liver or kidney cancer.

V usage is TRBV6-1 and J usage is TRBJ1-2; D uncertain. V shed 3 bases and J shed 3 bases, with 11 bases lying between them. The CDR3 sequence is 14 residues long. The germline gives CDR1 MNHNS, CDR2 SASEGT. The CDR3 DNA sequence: TGTGCCAGCAGTGAGCCGGGTGTTGACTATGGCTACACCTTC. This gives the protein CASSEPGVDYGYTF.

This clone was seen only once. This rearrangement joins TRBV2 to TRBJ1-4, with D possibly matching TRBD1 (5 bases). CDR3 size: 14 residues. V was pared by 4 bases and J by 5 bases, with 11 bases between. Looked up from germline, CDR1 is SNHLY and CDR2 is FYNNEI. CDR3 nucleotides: TGTGCCAGCAGTGGCGAGGGGTGGAATGAAAAACTGTTTTTT. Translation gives CASSGEGWNEKLFF.

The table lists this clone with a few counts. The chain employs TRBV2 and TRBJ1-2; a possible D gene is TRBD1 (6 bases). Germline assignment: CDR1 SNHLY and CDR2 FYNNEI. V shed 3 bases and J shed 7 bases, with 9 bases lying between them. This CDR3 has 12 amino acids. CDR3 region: CASSDPGAGYTF. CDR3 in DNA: TGTGCCAGCAGTGACCCAGGGGCTGGCTACACCTTC.

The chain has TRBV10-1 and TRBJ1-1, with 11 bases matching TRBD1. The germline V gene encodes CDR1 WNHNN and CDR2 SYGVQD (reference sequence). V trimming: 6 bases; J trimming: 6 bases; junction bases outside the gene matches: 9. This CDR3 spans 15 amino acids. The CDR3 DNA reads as TGCGCCAGCAGCCCCCGGCGGGGACAGGGGGCTGAAGCTTTCTTT. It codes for CASSPRRGQGAEAFF.